Listed here are 6 T cell receptor beta chains from one sample, sequenced in a study of CD8+ T cells in alopecia areata (dated by TCRdb to the late 2010s). This specimen's time point label, per the study, means: baseline before oral tofacitinib. Libraries came from the immunoSEQ multiplex PCR assay. To provide template for TCR sequencing, every sample had RNA extracted and reverse transcribed into cDNA. TCRdb mirrors the immuneACCESS table, restricted to in-frame sequences. Some clones are absent from its copies; in checked studies, under half trace to an unresolved V gene, and the reason for the others is unknown. The table for this sample lists fewer than 80,000 clones; about three fifths of them were counted only once. The ten most abundant clones make up approximately 19% of the sample. The sequences come from CD8+ T cells sorted from blood, collected at week 0. Receptors were obtained from a human donor with alopecia areata.

The chain couples TRBV4-3 to TRBJ2-7; D is uncertain. Germline V gene data show CDR1 as LGHNA and CDR2 as YSLEER. V was clipped by 0 bases and J by 3 bases, with 12 bases between them. The CDR3 length is 15 residues. The CDR3 sequence is CASSQDADAGYEQYF. CDR3 in DNA: TGCGCCAGCAGCCAAGATGCGGACGCAGGCTACGAGCAGTACTTC.

The genes are TRBV29-1 and TRBJ2-5, with 12 bases aligning to TRBD1. This CDR3 contains 15 residues. Per the germline V gene, CDR1 is SQVTM and CDR2 is ANQGSEA. Trimming took 4 bases from V and 5 from J; bases not matched to a gene: 8. The CDR3 DNA follows: TGCAGCGTTGGTACCGGGACAGGGGGCGCGGAGACCCAGTACTTC. Its translation: CSVGTGTGGAETQYF. The full variable domain, with the rest looked up from reference TRBV29-1 and TRBJ2-5, is SAVISQKPSRDICQRGTSLTIQCQVDSQVTMMFWYRQQPGQSLTLIATANQGSEATYESGFVIDKFPISRPNLTFSTLTVSNMSPEDSSIYLCSVGTGTGGAETQYFGPGTRLLVL.

The chain carries TRBV7-9 and TRBJ2-1, with D tentatively TRBD1 (6 bases). CDR1 SEHNR and CDR2 FQNEAQ come from the germline V gene (reference sequence). The V and J ends lost 5 bases and 0 bases respectively, with 23 bases between them. This CDR3 comprises 19 residues. The CDR3 DNA follows: TGTGCCAGCAGCGCACCGACAGGACGTACTAGGAGCTCCTACAATGAGCAGTTCTTC. Protein product: CASSAPTGRTRSSYNEQFF.

The rearrangement links TRBV20-1 to TRBJ2-5; D gene ambiguous. Per germline, CDR1 DFQATT and CDR2 SNEGSKA (reference sequence). The CDR3 totals 10 residues. V dropped 3 bases and J dropped 10 bases, with 9 bases sitting between them. The CDR3, as DNA: TGCAGTGCTAGTAGGCCCTTCCAGTACTTC. Its protein product is CSASRPFQYF.

Ten or more counts support this clone. This rearrangement joins TRBV7-2 to TRBJ2-5; 9 bases line up with TRBD2. Per the germline V gene, CDR1 is SGHTA and CDR2 is FQGNSA. This CDR3 has 19 residues. With V trimmed by 5 bases and J by 5 bases, 21 bases remained unmatched. The CDR3 sequence is CASSRFRPSGVFSVETQYF. In DNA form, the CDR3 reads TGTGCCAGCAGCCGTTTTAGGCCTAGCGGGGTTTTCTCGGTGGAGACCCAGTACTTC.

The V gene is TRBV5-6, the J gene TRBJ2-5; 8 nucleotides align to TRBD2. The germline V gene encodes CDR1 SGHDT and CDR2 YYEEEE. The CDR3 totals 19 residues. The V segment lost 4 bases and the J segment 1 base; nucleotides outside the gene matches: 18. This CDR3 is CASSPRTRLASNTQETQYF. CDR3 DNA: TGTGCCAGCAGCCCACGGACGCGACTAGCGTCAAACACCCAAGAGACCCAGTACTTC.